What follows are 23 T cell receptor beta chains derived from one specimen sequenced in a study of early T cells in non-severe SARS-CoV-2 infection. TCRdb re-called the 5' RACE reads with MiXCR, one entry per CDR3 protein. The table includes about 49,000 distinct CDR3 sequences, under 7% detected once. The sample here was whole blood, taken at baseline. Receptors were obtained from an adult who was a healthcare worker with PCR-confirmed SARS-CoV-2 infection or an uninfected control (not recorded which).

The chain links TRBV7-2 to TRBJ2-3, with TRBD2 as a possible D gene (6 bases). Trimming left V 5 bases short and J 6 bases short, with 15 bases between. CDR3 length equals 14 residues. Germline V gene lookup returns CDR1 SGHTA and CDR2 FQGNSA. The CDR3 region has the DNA TGTGCCAGCAGCAAGGGGAGCGGAGGGGATACGCAGTATTTT. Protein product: CASSKGSGGDTQYF.

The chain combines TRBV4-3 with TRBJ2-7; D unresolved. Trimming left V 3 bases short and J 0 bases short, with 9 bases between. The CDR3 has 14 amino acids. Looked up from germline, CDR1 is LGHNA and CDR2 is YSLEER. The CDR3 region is CASSQSPSSYEQYF. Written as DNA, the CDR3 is TGCGCCAGCAGCCAGAGCCCAAGCTCCTACGAGCAGTACTTC.

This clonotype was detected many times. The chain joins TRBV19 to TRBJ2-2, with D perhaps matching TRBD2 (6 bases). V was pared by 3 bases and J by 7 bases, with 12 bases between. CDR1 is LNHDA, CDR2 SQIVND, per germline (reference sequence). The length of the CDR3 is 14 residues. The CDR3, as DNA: TGTGCCAGTAGTATTACGCGGGGAAGCGGGGAGCTGTTTTTT. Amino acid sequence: CASSITRGSGELFF.

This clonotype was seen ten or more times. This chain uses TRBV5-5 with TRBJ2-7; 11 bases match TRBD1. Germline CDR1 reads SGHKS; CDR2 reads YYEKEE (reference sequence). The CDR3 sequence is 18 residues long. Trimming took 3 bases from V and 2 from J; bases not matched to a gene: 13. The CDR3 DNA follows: TGTGCCAGCAGCTGGACAGGGGGCGGGACAGGGATCCCCTACGAGCAGTACTTC. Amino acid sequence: CASSWTGGGTGIPYEQYF.

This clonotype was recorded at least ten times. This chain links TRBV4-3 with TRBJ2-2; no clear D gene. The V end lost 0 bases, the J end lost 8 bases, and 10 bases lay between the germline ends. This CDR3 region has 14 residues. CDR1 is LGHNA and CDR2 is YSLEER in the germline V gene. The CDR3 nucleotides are TGCGCCAGCAGCCAAGAAGGTGGACCGGGGGAGCTGTTTTTT. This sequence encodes CASSQEGGPGELFF.

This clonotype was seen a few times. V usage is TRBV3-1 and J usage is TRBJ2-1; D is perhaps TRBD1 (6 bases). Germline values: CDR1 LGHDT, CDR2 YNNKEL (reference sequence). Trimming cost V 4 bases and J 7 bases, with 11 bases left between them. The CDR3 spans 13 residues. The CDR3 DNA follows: TGTGCCAGCAGCCCGACTACAGGGAATGAGCAGTTCTTC. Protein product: CASSPTTGNEQFF.

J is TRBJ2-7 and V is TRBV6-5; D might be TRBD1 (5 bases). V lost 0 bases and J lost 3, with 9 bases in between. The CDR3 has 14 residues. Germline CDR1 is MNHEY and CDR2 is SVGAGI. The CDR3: CASSYSRQFYEQYF. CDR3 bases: TGTGCCAGCAGTTACTCCCGACAGTTCTACGAGCAGTACTTC.

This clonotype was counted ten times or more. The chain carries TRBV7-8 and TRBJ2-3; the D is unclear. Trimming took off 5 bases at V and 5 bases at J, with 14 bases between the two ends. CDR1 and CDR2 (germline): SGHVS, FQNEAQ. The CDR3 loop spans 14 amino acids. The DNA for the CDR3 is TGTGCCAGCAGCGTTGGGGTTGCTTTAGATACGCAGTATTTT. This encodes CASSVGVALDTQYF.

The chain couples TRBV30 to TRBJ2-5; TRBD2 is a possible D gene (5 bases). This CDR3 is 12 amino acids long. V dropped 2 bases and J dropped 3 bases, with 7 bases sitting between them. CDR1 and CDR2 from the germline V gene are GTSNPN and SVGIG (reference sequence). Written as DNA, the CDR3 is TGTGCCTGGAGTATGGGAGAAGAGACCCAGTACTTC. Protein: CAWSMGEETQYF. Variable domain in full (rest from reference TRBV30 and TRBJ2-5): SQTIHQWPATLVQPVGSPLSLECTVEGTSNPNLYWYRQAAGRGLQLLFYSVGIGQISSEVPQNLSASRPQDRQFILSSKKLLLSDSGFYLCAWSMGEETQYFGPGTRLLVL.

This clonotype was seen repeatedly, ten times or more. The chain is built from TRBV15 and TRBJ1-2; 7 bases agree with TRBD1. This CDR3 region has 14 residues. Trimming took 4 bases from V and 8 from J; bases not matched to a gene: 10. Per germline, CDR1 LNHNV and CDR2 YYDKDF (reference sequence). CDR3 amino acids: CATSTRITGDGYTF. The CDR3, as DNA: TGTGCCACCAGCACGAGGATTACAGGGGACGGCTACACCTTC.

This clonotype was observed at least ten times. CDR3 residues: CASSASTDTQYF. Here the CDR3 DNA reads TGTGCCAGCTCGGCAAGCACAGATACGCAGTATTTT. This sequence joins TRBV18 and TRBJ2-3; D gene unclear. With 6 bases removed from V and 0 bases from J, the gap between germline ends came to 4 bases. CDR3 size: 12 residues. Germline V gene lookup returns CDR1 KGHSH and CDR2 LQKENI.

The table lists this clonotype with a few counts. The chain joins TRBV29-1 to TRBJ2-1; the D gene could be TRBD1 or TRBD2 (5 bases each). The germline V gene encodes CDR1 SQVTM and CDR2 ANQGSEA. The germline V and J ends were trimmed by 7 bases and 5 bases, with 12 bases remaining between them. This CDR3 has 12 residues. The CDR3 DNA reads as TGCAGCGAAGGTGGGACGGACAATGAGCAGTTCTTC. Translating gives CSEGGTDNEQFF.

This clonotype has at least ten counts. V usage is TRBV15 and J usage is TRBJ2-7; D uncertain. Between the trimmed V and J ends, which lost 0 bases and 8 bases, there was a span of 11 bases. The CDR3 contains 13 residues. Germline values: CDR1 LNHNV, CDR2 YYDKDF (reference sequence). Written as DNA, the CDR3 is TGTGCCACCAGCAGAGAACGATCGGCAAAGCAGTACTTC. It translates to CATSRERSAKQYF.

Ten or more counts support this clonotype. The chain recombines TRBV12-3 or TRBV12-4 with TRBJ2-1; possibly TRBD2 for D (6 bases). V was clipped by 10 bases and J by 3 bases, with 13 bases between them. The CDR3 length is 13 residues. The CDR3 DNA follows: TGTGCCACCCGGCGGGGAGACTACAATGAGCAGTTCTTC. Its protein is CATRRGDYNEQFF.

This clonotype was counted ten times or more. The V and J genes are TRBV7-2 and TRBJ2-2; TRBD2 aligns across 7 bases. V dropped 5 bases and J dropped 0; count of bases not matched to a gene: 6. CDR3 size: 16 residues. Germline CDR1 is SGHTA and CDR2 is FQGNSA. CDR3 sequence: CASSLSGATNTGELFF. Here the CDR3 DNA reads TGTGCCAGCAGCCTCAGCGGGGCCACGAACACCGGGGAGCTGTTTTTT.

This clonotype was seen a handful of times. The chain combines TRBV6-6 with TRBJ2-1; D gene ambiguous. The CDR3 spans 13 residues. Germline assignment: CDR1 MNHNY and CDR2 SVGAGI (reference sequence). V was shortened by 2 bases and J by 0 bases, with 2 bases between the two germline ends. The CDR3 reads CASSYPSYNEQFF. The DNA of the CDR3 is TGTGCCAGCAGTTACCCCTCCTACAATGAGCAGTTCTTC.

The CDR3 spells CASSLRTSGGAGQETQYF. For the CDR3, the DNA is TGTGCCAGCAGTCTCCGGACTAGCGGGGGGGCTGGGCAAGAGACCCAGTACTTC. V usage is TRBV12-3 or TRBV12-4 and J usage is TRBJ2-5, with TRBD2 matching over 15 bases. V was pared by 5 bases and J by 2 bases, with 9 bases of the junction left unmatched. The CDR3 totals 18 residues.

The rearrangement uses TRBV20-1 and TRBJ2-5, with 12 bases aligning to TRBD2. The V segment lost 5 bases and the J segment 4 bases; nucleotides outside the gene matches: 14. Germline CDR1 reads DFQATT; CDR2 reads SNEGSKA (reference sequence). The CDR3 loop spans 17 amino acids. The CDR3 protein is CSASTYLTGLAGETQYF. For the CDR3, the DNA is TGCAGTGCTTCAACCTATCTGACGGGACTAGCGGGAGAGACCCAGTACTTC.

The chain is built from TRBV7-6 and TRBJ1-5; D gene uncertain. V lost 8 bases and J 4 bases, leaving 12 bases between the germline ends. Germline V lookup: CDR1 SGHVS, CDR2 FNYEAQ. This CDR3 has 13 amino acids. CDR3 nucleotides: TGTGCCAGCGGGCTGAGGGAAAATCAGCCCCAGCATTTT. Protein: CASGLRENQPQHF.

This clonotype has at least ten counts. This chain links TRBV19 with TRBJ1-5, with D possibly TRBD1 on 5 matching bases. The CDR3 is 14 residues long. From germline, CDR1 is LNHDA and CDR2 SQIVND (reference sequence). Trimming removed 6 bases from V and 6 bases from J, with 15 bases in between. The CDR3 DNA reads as TGTGCCAGTAGAGATTGGACGGGACTTCAGCCCCAGCATTTT. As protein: CASRDWTGLQPQHF.

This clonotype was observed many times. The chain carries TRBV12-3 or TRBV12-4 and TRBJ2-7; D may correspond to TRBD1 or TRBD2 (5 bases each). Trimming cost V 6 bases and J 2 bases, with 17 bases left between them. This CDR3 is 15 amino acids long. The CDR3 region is CASSPREGLAYEQYF. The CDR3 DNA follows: TGTGCCAGCAGCCCCCGAGAGGGGTTGGCCTACGAGCAGTACTTC.

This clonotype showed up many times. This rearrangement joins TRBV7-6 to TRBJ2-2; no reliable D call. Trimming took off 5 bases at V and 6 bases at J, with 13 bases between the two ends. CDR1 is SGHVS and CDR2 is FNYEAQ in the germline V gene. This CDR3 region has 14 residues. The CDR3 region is CASSNRAPAGELFF. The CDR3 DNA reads TGTGCCAGCAGCAACCGGGCCCCGGCCGGGGAGCTGTTTTTT.

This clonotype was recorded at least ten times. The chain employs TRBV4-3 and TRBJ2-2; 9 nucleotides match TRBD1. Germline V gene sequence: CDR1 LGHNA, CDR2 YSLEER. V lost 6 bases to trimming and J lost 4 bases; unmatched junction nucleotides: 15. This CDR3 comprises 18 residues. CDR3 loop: CASRQTGTGLRVTGELFF. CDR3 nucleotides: TGCGCCAGCAGGCAGACCGGGACAGGGCTTCGGGTCACCGGGGAGCTGTTTTTT.